The 19 T cell receptor beta chains reported below all come from one sample, sequenced in a study of read filtering for tumor transcriptome and immune sequencing. This library used roughly 0.4 ug RNA and molecular barcoded adaptors spanning alpha/delta and beta/gamma chains. TCRdb re-called the reads through MiXCR, storing one row per CDR3 protein. The sample carries about 90,000 distinct CDR3 sequences, over 9% recorded once. Source material: a population of CD138-negative cells sorted from bone marrow. The receptors come from a donor aged 40 or over with multiple myeloma.

At least ten counts were recorded for this clonotype. The chain is built from TRBV20-1 and TRBJ2-1; weak D call: TRBD2 (6 bases). The V gene lost 1 base and the J gene lost 8 bases, with 12 bases spanning the gap. The CDR3 runs to 13 residues. Germline lookup yields CDR1 DFQATT and CDR2 SNEGSKA (reference sequence). CDR3 protein: CSARVGREYEQFF. CDR3 coding DNA: TGCAGTGCTAGAGTAGGCCGGGAGTATGAGCAGTTCTTC.

For this clonotype: A much larger clone lies one base from this, so it may be a read error. The conserved phenylalanine or tryptophan normally closing the CDR3 is absent here, so this likely arose from a read error. The chain uses TRBV5-1 and TRBJ2-7; D remains unclear. Trimming pared 2 bases from V and 7 bases from J, leaving 16 bases between. Germline V lookup: CDR1 SGHRS, CDR2 YFSETQ. The CDR3 runs to 14 residues. CDR3 in amino acids: CASSFEQSPLEQYL. The CDR3 DNA sequence: TGCGCCAGCAGCTTCGAGCAGTCCCCCCTGGAGCAGTACCTC.

A note on this clonotype: Compared with germline, one end of the junction differs, possibly owing to a read error. CDR3 sequence: CASGSTDAQYF. The CDR3 nucleotides read TGTGCCAGCGGCTCCACAGATGCGCAGTATTTT. The chain employs TRBV7-9 and TRBJ2-3; D is uncertain. In germline, CDR1 is SEHNR, CDR2 FQNEAQ (reference sequence). The CDR3 is 11 residues long.

As concerns this clonotype: With a much larger clone just one base away, this may be a read error. The chain has TRBV11-3 and TRBJ2-2; no definite D call. Germline V CDR1 and CDR2: SGHNT, YENEEA. The length of the CDR3 is 14 residues. Trimming cost V 4 bases and J 6 bases, with 12 bases left between them. CDR3 sequence reads: CASSSPINAGELFF. In DNA form, the CDR3 reads TGTGCCAGCAGCTCCCCCATTAACGCCGGGGAGCTGTTTTTT. The full variable domain, in which reference TRBV11-3 and TRBJ2-2 provide the parts outside the CDR3, is EAGVVQSPRYKIIEKKQPVAFWCNPISGHNTLYWYLQNLGQGPELLIRYENEEAVDDSQLPKDRFSAERLKGVDSTLKIQPAELGDSAVYLCASSSPINAGELFFGEGSRLTVL.

Regarding this clonotype: Without the conserved terminal phenylalanine or tryptophan, this CDR3 likely stems from a read error. The limits of the CDR3 on the DNA are not certain, so only TCRdb's listed CDR3 is given. The genes are TRBV15 and TRBJ2-1; the table's TRBD1 call for D was not verified on the DNA. The CDR3 has 18 residues if both end residues are counted. Per the germline V gene, CDR1 is LNHNV and CDR2 is YYDKDF (reference sequence). This CDR3 is CATSRVNSGTGGRNEQLS.

This clonotype was found many times. The chain recombines TRBV5-1 with TRBJ2-6; D not resolved. CDR1 and CDR2 (germline): SGHRS, YFSETQ. This CDR3 region has 15 residues. Trimming cost V 1 base and J 0 bases, with 5 bases left between them. CDR3 sequence: CASSLFDSGANVLTF. CDR3 nucleotides: TGCGCCAGCAGCTTGTTCGACTCTGGGGCCAACGTCCTGACTTTC.

This clonotype appeared many times. The chain carries TRBV20-1 and TRBJ2-3; D gene unclear. Germline V lookup: CDR1 DFQATT, CDR2 SNEGSKA (reference sequence). The length of the CDR3 is 13 residues. Trimming cost V 0 bases and J 6 bases, with 10 bases left between them. The CDR3 sequence: CSAREGAPDTQYF. DNA of the CDR3: TGCAGTGCTAGAGAAGGAGCGCCCGATACGCAGTATTTT.

This clonotype was found many times. The V gene is TRBV29-1, the J gene TRBJ2-1; 12 bases are a match to TRBD2. There are 14 residues in the CDR3. The germline V gene has CDR1 SQVTM and CDR2 ANQGSEA. V was clipped by 7 bases and J by 8 bases; unmatched bases: 9. In nucleotides, the CDR3 is TGCAGCGGCCAGACTAGCGGGAGAATGGATGAGCAGTTCTTC. Residues: CSGQTSGRMDEQFF.

Remarks on this clonotype: A clone one base away is much larger, so this may be a read error. Since no conserved phenylalanine or tryptophan closes the CDR3, a read error is the likely cause. This chain connects TRBV29-1 to TRBJ2-5, with D hard to call. In germline, CDR1 is SQVTM, CDR2 ANQGSEA. Trimming took off 6 bases at V and 0 bases at J, with 2 bases between the two ends. The CDR3 runs to 10 residues. CDR3 residues: CSVYQETQYS. The CDR3 DNA reads as TGCAGCGTGTACCAAGAGACCCAGTACTCC.

This clonotype was detected many times. The DNA of the CDR3 is TGTGCCAGCAGTTTATTCACAGGGAGAAATCAAGAGACCCAGTACTTC. Its protein is CASSLFTGRNQETQYF. The chain recombines TRBV27 with TRBJ2-5; tentatively, D is TRBD1 (6 bases). The V end lost 1 base, the J end lost 2 bases, and 14 bases lay between the germline ends. The CDR3 is made up of 16 amino acids. Germline loops: CDR1 MNHEY, CDR2 SMNVEV (reference sequence).

This clonotype was seen at least ten times. This chain links TRBV7-9 with TRBJ2-3; 11 bases match TRBD2. The CDR3 length is 15 residues. The germline gives CDR1 SEHNR, CDR2 FQNEAQ (reference sequence). With 5 bases clipped from V and 0 bases from J, the junction kept 1 base outside the gene matches. This CDR3 reads CASSRTSGSTDTQYF. The CDR3 nucleotides are TGTGCCAGCAGCCGGACTAGCGGGAGCACAGATACGCAGTATTTT. Variable domain in full (rest from reference TRBV7-9 and TRBJ2-3): DTGVSQNPRHKITKRGQNVTFRCDPISEHNRLYWYRQTLGQGPEFLTYFQNEAQLEKSRLLSDRFSAERPKGSFSTLEIQRTEQGDSAMYLCASSRTSGSTDTQYFGPGTRLTVL.

CDR3 bases: TGTGCCAGCTCACCCAGGGACAGCTTCACTGAAGCTTTCTTT. This codes for CASSPRDSFTEAFF. V and J are TRBV18 and TRBJ1-1, with 7 bases lining up with TRBD1. Germline loops: CDR1 KGHSH, CDR2 LQKENI. The V gene end was trimmed by 3 bases and the J gene end by 4 bases; junction bases not matched to a gene: 5. There are 14 residues in the CDR3.

In this sample, this clonotype turned up many times. The genes are TRBV7-9 and TRBJ2-7; perhaps TRBD1 as D (5 bases). The CDR3 totals 11 residues. V lost 11 bases and J 4 bases, leaving 12 bases between the germline ends. Germline CDR1 and CDR2: SEHNR and FQNEAQ (reference sequence). The CDR3 region is CASWGRYEQYF. The DNA for the CDR3 is TGTGCCTCCTGGGGCAGATACGAGCAGTACTTC.

The sample holds a few counts of this clonotype. This clone may be a read error of a much larger clone one base away. V gene TRBV5-1 combines with J gene TRBJ2-1; TRBD1 agrees at 10 bases. Per the germline V gene, CDR1 is SGHRS and CDR2 is YFSETQ. The CDR3 totals 15 residues. CDR3 coding DNA: TGTGCCAGCAGCACCGGGACAGGGGTCTACAATGAGCAGTTCTTC. As protein: CASSTGTGVYNEQFF.

This clonotype has a count of ten or more. This chain uses TRBV4-1 with TRBJ1-2, with D possibly matching TRBD1 (5 bases). The CDR3 contains 17 residues. CDR1 is MGHRA and CDR2 is YSYEKL in the germline V gene. Trimming cost V 0 bases and J 8 bases, with 22 bases left between them. The CDR3 protein is CASSQEVGDVGYGGYTF. The CDR3 nucleotides are TGCGCCAGCAGCCAAGAAGTGGGGGACGTAGGTTACGGGGGCTACACCTTC.

The chain is built from TRBV25-1 and TRBJ1-1; TRBD1 agrees at 7 bases. The germline V gene encodes CDR1 MGHDK and CDR2 SYGVNS. The CDR3 covers 16 residues. Unmatched junction bases numbered 10, after V lost 2 bases and J lost 4 bases. CDR3 nucleotide sequence: TGTGCCAGCAGTGAACCACAGGGGACAGAGGGCACTGAAGCTTTCTTT. Its translation: CASSEPQGTEGTEAFF.

This clonotype was seen at least ten times. The chain employs TRBV29-1 and TRBJ2-3, with TRBD1 matching 7 bases. Germline-derived CDR1 and CDR2 are SQVTM and ANQGSEA. There are 15 residues in the CDR3. With V trimmed by 4 bases and J by 3 bases, 10 bases remained unmatched. CDR3 in amino acids: CSVALGGFGTDTQYF. For the CDR3, the DNA is TGCAGCGTTGCCCTAGGGGGCTTTGGAACAGATACGCAGTATTTT.

At least ten counts were recorded for this clonotype. The chain recombines TRBV29-1 with TRBJ2-7; TRBD2 is a possible D gene (6 bases). CDR1 SQVTM and CDR2 ANQGSEA come from the germline V gene. V was clipped by 4 bases and J by 0 bases, with 13 bases between them. The length of the CDR3 is 14 residues. CDR3 sequence: CSVARGVGSYEQYF. The CDR3 DNA sequence: TGCAGCGTTGCCCGCGGGGTTGGCTCCTACGAGCAGTACTTC.

This clonotype was seen many times. The gene calls are TRBV11-2 and TRBJ1-1; D call uncertain. The CDR3 has 13 residues. Trimming took off 4 bases at V and 7 bases at J, with 13 bases between the two ends. CDR1 is SGHAT and CDR2 is FQNNGV in the germline V gene. For the CDR3, the DNA is TGTGCCAGCAGCTCTACAACCGGAGTTGAAGCTTTCTTT. This encodes CASSSTTGVEAFF.